These T cell receptor beta chains were read from a single sample in a study of HIV-infected patients and healthy controls. TCRdb reanalysed the 5' RACE reads using MiXCR and keeps one entry per CDR3 protein. The sample contains about 8,600 distinct CDR3 sequences, almost 8.5% of which appear only once. The sequencing used blood, collected during antiretroviral therapy. The receptors stem from an adult with HIV infection. CDR3s include the opening cysteine and the closing phenylalanine or tryptophan. The D gene is left open where the match is weak. Clone size is stated in some rows and not others, as once, few, many or a class when expanded.

>-|TRBJ2-5|medium-sized|TRBV28
TGTGCCAGCCTTAGAATACAGGGCTGGCAAGAGACCCAGTACTTC
CASLRIQGWQETQYF
>TRBD1|TRBJ1-1|many|TRBV2
TGTGCCAGAACTAAGGGACAGGGAGGGACTGAAGCTTTCTTT
CARTKGQGGTEAFF
>TRBD2|TRBJ2-3|few|TRBV28
TGTGCCAGCAGTGCTAGCGGGAGAGGAGTAGATACGCAGTATTTT
CASSASGRGVDTQYF
>TRBD2|TRBJ2-7|few|TRBV13
TGTGCCAGCAGCTCCGGACTAGCGGGGGGGCCCAACGAGCAGTACTTC
CASSSGLAGGPNEQYF
>-|TRBJ2-4|-|TRBV6-2/TRBV6-3
TGTGCCAGCAGTTACTGGGAGGTAGCGCTAGCCAAAAACATTCAGTACTTC
CASSYWEVALAKNIQYF
>-|TRBJ1-3|many|TRBV20-1
TGCAGTGCTCCCATTCCCGGACACAGCTCTGGAAACACCATATATTTT
CSAPIPGHSSGNTIYF
>TRBD2|TRBJ2-5|many|TRBV5-6
TGTGCCAGCAGCCCTGTCGCGGGGGGCCCCGGGGAGTACCAAGAGACCCAGTACTTC
CASSPVAGGPGEYQETQYF
>-|TRBJ2-5|many|TRBV27
TGTGCCAGCAGTTTCGGGTACCAAGAGACCCAGTACTTC
CASSFGYQETQYF
>-|TRBJ2-6|many|TRBV12-3/TRBV12-4
TGTGCCAGCAGCCCATTCCGCTCTGGGGCCAACGTCCTGACTTTC
CASSPFRSGANVLTF
>TRBD1|TRBJ1-5|-|TRBV19
TGTGCCAGTAGTTCGCATCAAACAGGGGGACCCATGCAGCCCCAGCATTTT
CASSSHQTGGPMQPQHF
>TRBD1|TRBJ1-5|many|TRBV3-1
TGTGCCAGCAGCCAAGAGGGGACAGGGGGAAATCAGCCCCAGCATTTT
CASSQEGTGGNQPQHF
>TRBD1|TRBJ1-1|few|TRBV6-5
TGTGCCAGCAATACAAGAACGACAGGGGGCCAATTCAACACTGAAGCTTTCTTT
CASNTRTTGGQFNTEAFF
>TRBD1|TRBJ1-1|-|TRBV4-1
TGCGCCAGCAGCCAAGGTATTATAGGGACAGGTTTCCCTGAAGCTTTCTTT
CASSQGIIGTGFPEAFF
>TRBD2|TRBJ2-1|medium-sized|TRBV6-6
TGTGCCAGCAGCCGGGCTAGCGGGGTGTCCAATGAGCAGTTCTTC
CASSRASGVSNEQFF
>TRBD1|TRBJ2-7|medium-sized|TRBV27
TGTGCCAGCAGTCTTCAGGGGGCCAACTACGAGCAGTACTTC
CASSLQGANYEQYF
>-|TRBJ2-5|many|TRBV5-1
TGCGCCAGCAGCCCTGGACGAAGAGGAGAGACCCAGTACTTC
CASSPGRRGETQYF
>-|TRBJ1-1|medium-sized|TRBV7-9
TGTGCCAGCAGCCCCACGCCAGGGGAAGGCACTGAAGCTTTCTTT
CASSPTPGEGTEAFF
>-|TRBJ2-3|medium-sized|TRBV27
TGTGCCAGCAGCCCCTGGGAGGTAGTTAAAACAGATACGCAGTATTTT
CASSPWEVVKTDTQYF
>-|TRBJ1-5|many|TRBV19
TGTGCCAGTAGTATGGTATCCGGATACAATCAGCCCCAGCATTTT
CASSMVSGYNQPQHF
>-|TRBJ2-1|-|TRBV27
TGTGCCAGCAGTTTGGACCCGCGACCCTACAATGAGCAGTTCTTC
CASSLDPRPYNEQFF
>-|TRBJ2-3|many|TRBV7-2
TGTGCCAGCAGTTTACCGGGACTCGCTACGCAGTATTTT
CASSLPGLATQYF
>-|TRBJ2-3|many|TRBV4-3
TGCGCCAGCAGCCCGCAGAGGAGGAAAGATACGCAGTATTTT
CASSPQRRKDTQYF
>TRBD2|TRBJ2-3|many|TRBV15
TGTGCCACCAGTCCCAGCGGGGGCGGCACAGATACGCAGTATTTT
CATSPSGGGTDTQYF
>-|TRBJ2-2|medium-sized|TRBV7-2
TGTGCCAGCAGCTTATCCACCGGGGAGCTGTTTTTT
CASSLSTGELFF
>-|TRBJ2-3|many|TRBV13
TGTGCCAGCAGCTTCTCGGGTTGGGGTGCAGATACGCAGTATTTT
CASSFSGWGADTQYF
>TRBD1|TRBJ2-2|many|TRBV28
TGTGCCAGCAGTATCGTGACAGGGGAGACCGGGGAGCTGTTTTTT
CASSIVTGETGELFF
>TRBD1|TRBJ2-7|medium-sized|TRBV20-1
TGCAGTGCTAGAGGGCGGGACAGGACTAACGAGCAGTACTTC
CSARGRDRTNEQYF
>-|TRBJ1-2|many|TRBV10-2
TGCGCCAGCAGTGTTAACTATGGCTACACCTTC
CASSVNYGYTF
>TRBD1|TRBJ2-7|medium-sized|TRBV7-2
TGTGCCAGCAGCCGGGGACAGATCCAAAACCACTACGAGCAGTACTTC
CASSRGQIQNHYEQYF
>TRBD2|TRBJ2-5|-|TRBV11-2
TGTGCCAGCAGCCGGTATAGCGGGGCCCAAGAGACCCAGTACTTC
CASSRYSGAQETQYF
>TRBD1|TRBJ2-7|many|TRBV12-3/TRBV12-4
TGTGCCAGCAGTCTCGCAGGGGGCTTCTACGAGCAGTACTTC
CASSLAGGFYEQYF
>TRBD2|TRBJ2-5|many|TRBV19
TGTGCCAGTAGTACGGGACTACAGAGCCAAGAGACCCAGTACTTC
CASSTGLQSQETQYF
>TRBD1|TRBJ2-7|many|TRBV30
TGTGCCTGGAACCCGGGACAGAGCTCCTACGAGCAGTACTTC
CAWNPGQSSYEQYF
>-|TRBJ2-6|medium-sized|TRBV10-3
TGTGCCAGTTCGATGACCAACGTCCTGACTTTC
CASSMTNVLTF
>TRBD2|TRBJ2-2|medium-sized|TRBV9
TGTGCCAGCAGCGTAGCGGCGGGAGGGCCCGGGGAGCTGTTTTTT
CASSVAAGGPGELFF
>-|TRBJ2-3|few|TRBV28
TGTGCCAGCAGTACCCCCCCGGGGCTCACAGATACGCAGTATTTT
CASSTPPGLTDTQYF
>-|TRBJ2-3|many|TRBV5-1
TGCGCCAGCAGCCGGGACGGCGGAAGCACAGATACGCAGTATTTT
CASSRDGGSTDTQYF
>TRBD1|TRBJ1-1|medium-sized|TRBV4-1
TGCGCCAGCAGCCAACAAACGACAGGGCAATATGAAGCTTTCTTT
CASSQQTTGQYEAFF
>-|TRBJ2-5|many|TRBV6-2/TRBV6-3
TGTGCCAGCAGAAAAGAGACCCAGTACTTC
CASRKETQYF
>TRBD2|TRBJ2-7|-|TRBV29-1
TGCAGCGTGGGAGGACTAGTTTCTTACGAGCAGTACTTC
CSVGGLVSYEQYF
>-|TRBJ1-2|few|TRBV25-1
TGTGCCAGCAGTGACATTAACTATGGCTACACCTTC
CASSDINYGYTF
>-|TRBJ2-1|many|TRBV7-9
TGTGCCAGCAGCTTAGGAGGGGGTGGTATCGGTAATGAGCAGTTCTTC
CASSLGGGGIGNEQFF
>-|TRBJ2-5|medium-sized|TRBV6-6
TGTGCCAGCTTAAGCCGGGGGACCCAGTACTTC
CASLSRGTQYF
>TRBD1|TRBJ2-1|many|TRBV5-6
TGTGCCAGCAGCCTGGGGGACAGGGGATACAATGAGCAGTTCTTC
CASSLGDRGYNEQFF
>-|TRBJ1-4|many|TRBV5-1
TGCGCCAGCAGCTTGAGTGCCTGGGGGTCGGCGGCTAATGAAAAACTGTTTTTT
CASSLSAWGSAANEKLFF
>TRBD1|TRBJ2-7|many|TRBV7-9
TGTGCCAGCAGCTTACTACAGGGGTCTAGGTACGAGCAGTACTTC
CASSLLQGSRYEQYF
>TRBD2|TRBJ2-4|-|TRBV7-9
TGTGCCAGCAGCTTAGGAATGGCTAGCGGGGGCGGAAACATTCAGTACTTC
CASSLGMASGGGNIQYF
>TRBD2|TRBJ2-3|medium-sized|TRBV9
TGTGCCAGCAGCGTAGGATTTGGGATAGCGGGAATGCCAGATACGCAGTATTTT
CASSVGFGIAGMPDTQYF